This T cell receptor beta chain was recovered during a study of blood T cell repertoires in COVID-19. This CDR3 is 15 amino acids long. CDR1 and CDR2 (germline): SGHTA, FQGNSA. V was cut by 5 bases and J by 4 bases, with 14 bases left in between. Profiling relied on immunoSEQ multiplex PCR, and the TCRdb table lists in-frame clones only, not all of them. The sample lists some 200,000 clones, 65% to 85% seen once, with 7.4% in the top ten. The receptor's source is a woman in her thirties or forties with acute COVID-19. Material: PBMCs or T cells enriched from blood (not recorded which). The V and J genes are TRBV7-2 and TRBJ1-4; no definite D call. The CDR3 nucleotides read TGTGCCAGCAGCACTAGACAAGTCCTTAATGAAAAACTGTTTTTT. It is translated as CASSTRQVLNEKLFF.